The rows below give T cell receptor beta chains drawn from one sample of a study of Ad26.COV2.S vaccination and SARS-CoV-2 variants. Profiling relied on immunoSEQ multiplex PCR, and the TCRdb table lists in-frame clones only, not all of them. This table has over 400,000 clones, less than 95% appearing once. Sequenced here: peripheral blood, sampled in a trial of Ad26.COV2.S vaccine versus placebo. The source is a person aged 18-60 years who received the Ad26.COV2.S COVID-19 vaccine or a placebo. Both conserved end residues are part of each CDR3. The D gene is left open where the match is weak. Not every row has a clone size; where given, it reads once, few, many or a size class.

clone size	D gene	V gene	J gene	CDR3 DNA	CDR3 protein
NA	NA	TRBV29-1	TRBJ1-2	TGCAGCGTTGAAGACGGGAGCCGAAATGGCTACACCTTC	CSVEDGSRNGYTF
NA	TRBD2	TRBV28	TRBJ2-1	TGTGCCAGCAGTCCCGGGGGACTAGCGGGAGTCAATGAGCAGTTCTTC	CASSPGGLAGVNEQFF
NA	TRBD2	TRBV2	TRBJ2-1	TGTGCCAGCAGTGGACTAGCGGGAGCCTATGAACAGTTCTTC	CASSGLAGAYEQFF
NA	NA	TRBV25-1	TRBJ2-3	TGTGCCAGCACAGGGGAGGCAGATACGCAGTATTTT	CASTGEADTQYF
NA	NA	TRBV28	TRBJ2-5	TGTGCCAGCAGTTTACAGGCCACCCCGGAGACCCAGTACTTC	CASSLQATPETQYF
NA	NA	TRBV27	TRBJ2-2	TGTGCCAGCAGTTTATACAGGGAGAGGGGCGGGGAGCTGTTTTTT	CASSLYRERGGELFF
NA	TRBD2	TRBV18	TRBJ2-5	TGTGCCAGCTCACCGGGAGCGGGAGAGGGCCCCCAAGAGACCCAGTACTTC	CASSPGAGEGPQETQYF
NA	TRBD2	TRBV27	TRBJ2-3	TGTGCCAGCAGTTTCCTAGCGGGTAGCACAGATACGCAGTATTTT	CASSFLAGSTDTQYF
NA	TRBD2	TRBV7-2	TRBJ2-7	TGTGCCAGCAGCCCCGTAGCGGGAGGTACCTACGAGCAGTACTTC	CASSPVAGGTYEQYF
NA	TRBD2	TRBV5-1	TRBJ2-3	TGCGCCAGCAGCTCCCGGGGTAGCGGGGGCACAGATACGCAGTATTTT	CASSSRGSGGTDTQYF
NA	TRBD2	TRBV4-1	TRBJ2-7	TGCGCCAGCACCCGAGGGACTAGCGGGAGTTACGAGCAGTACTTC	CASTRGTSGSYEQYF
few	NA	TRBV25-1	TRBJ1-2	TGTGCCAGCAGAACTGAGGCAGGCAACTATGGCTACACCTTC	CASRTEAGNYGYTF
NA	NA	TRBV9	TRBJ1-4	TGTGCCAGCAGCGCACGGGGGGCAACTAATGAAAAACTGTTTTTT	CASSARGATNEKLFF
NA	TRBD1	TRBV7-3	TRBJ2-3	TGTGCCAGCAGCTTAAGGACAGGGGGGCCCACAGATACGCAGTATTTT	CASSLRTGGPTDTQYF
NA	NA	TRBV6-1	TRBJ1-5	TGTGCCAGCAGTGCCGGACAGTTCTACGGTCAGCCCCAGCATTTT	CASSAGQFYGQPQHF
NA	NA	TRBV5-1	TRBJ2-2	TGCGCCAGCAACCGGGACGGGGGCACCGGGGAGCTGTTTTTT	CASNRDGGTGELFF
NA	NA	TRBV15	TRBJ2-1	TGTGCCACCAGCAGACCCCACTGGGGGAGCACTACCTACAATGAGCAGTTCTTC	CATSRPHWGSTTYNEQFF
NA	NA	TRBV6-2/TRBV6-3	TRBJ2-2	TGTGCCAGCAGTGCTAGGCCCAGGGGCACCGGGGAGCTGTTTTTT	CASSARPRGTGELFF
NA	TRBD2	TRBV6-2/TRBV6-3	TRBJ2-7	TGTGCCAGCAGTTACTCCATGGGACTAAGGGGCCGAGAGCAGTACTTC	CASSYSMGLRGREQYF
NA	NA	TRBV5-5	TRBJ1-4	TGTGCCAGCAGCTTGGTTCCGGACGAAAAACTGTTTTTT	CASSLVPDEKLFF
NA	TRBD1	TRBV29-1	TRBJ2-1	TGCAGCGCCGGAACAGGGGCGGACCAAGGATCTGTGCAGTTCTTC	CSAGTGADQGSVQFF
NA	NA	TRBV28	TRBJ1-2	TGTGCCAGCAGTTTATCGCTTGCCCCCTATGGCTACACCTTC	CASSLSLAPYGYTF